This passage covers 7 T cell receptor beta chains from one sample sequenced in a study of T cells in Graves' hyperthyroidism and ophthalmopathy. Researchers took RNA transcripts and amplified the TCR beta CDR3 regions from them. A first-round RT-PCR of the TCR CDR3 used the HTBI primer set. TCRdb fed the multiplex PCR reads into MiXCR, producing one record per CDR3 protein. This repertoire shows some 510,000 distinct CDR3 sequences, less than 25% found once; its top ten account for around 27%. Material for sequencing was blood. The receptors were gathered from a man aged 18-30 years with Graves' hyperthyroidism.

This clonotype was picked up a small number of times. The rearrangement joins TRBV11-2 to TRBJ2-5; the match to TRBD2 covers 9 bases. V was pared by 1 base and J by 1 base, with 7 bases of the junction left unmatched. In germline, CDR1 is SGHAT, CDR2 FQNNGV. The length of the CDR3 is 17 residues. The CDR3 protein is CASSLGVTSGPQETQYF. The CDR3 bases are TGTGCCAGCAGCTTAGGTGTGACTAGCGGACCCCAAGAGACCCAGTACTTC.

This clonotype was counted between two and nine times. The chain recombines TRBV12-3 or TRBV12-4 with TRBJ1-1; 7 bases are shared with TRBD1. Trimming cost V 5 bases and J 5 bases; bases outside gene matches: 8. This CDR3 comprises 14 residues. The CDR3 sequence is CASSRPGTETEAFF. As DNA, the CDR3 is TGTGCCAGCAGTCGCCCTGGGACAGAGACTGAAGCTTTCTTT.

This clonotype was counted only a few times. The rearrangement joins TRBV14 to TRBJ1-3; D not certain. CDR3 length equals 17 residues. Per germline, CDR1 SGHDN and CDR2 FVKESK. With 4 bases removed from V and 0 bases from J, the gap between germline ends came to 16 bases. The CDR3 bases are TGTGCCAGCAGCCGCTCAGTGGTACTAGTCTCTGGAAACACCATATATTTT. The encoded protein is CASSRSVVLVSGNTIYF.

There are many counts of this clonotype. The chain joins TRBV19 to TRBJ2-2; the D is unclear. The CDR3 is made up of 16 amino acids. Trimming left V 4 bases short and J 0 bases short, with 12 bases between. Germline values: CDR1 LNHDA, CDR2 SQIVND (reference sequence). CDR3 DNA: TGTGCCAGTAGTAGAGTAGGCGGCGCGAACACCGGGGAGCTGTTTTTT. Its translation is CASSRVGGANTGELFF. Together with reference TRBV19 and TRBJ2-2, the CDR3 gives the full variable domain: DGGITQSPKYLFRKEGQNVTLSCEQNLNHDAMYWYRQDPGQGLRLIYYSQIVNDFQKGDIAEGYSVSREKKESFPLTVTSAQKNPTAFYLCASSRVGGANTGELFFGEGSRLTVL.

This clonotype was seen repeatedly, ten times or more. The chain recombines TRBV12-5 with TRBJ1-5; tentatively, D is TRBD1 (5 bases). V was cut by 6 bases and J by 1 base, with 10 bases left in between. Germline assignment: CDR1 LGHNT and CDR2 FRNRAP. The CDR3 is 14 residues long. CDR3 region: CASGRDRSNQPQHF. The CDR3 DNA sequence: TGTGCTAGTGGACGAGACAGAAGCAATCAGCCCCAGCATTTT.

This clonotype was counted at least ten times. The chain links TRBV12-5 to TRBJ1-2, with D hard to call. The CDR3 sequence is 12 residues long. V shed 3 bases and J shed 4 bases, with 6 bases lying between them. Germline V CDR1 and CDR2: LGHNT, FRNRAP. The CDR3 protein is CASGLRGYGYTF. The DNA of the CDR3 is TGTGCTAGTGGTTTACGGGGCTATGGCTACACCTTC.

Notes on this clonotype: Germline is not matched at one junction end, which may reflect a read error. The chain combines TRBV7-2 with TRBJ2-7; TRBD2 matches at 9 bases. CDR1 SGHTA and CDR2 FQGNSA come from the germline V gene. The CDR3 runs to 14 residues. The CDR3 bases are TGTGCCAGCAGCTTCACTAGCGGGTCCTACGATCAGTACTTC. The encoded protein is CASSFTSGSYDQYF. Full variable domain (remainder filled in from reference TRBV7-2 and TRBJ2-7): GAGVSQSPSNKVTEKGKDVELRCDPISGHTALYWYRQSLGQGLEFLIYFQGNSAPDKSGLPSDRFSAERTGGSVSTLTIQRTQQEDSAVYLCASSFTSGSYDQYFGPGTRLTVT.